The present entry profiles one T cell receptor (beta chain) with its context. Its specificity is unknown. This specimen comes from a study of high-grade serous ovarian cancer treatment subgroups. The wider study: Mean per sample: approximately 14,000 reads, several thousand unique TCR beta rearrangements.

Sequencing was performed with immunoSEQ multiplex PCR; in TCRdb, only in-frame clones are kept and a portion is missing. This sample carries about 1,100 clones, roughly 77% of them seen once, and the ten largest clones take 7% to 9%. Tumor samples were taken before definitive surgery or chemotherapy. Overall study results and limits: Spatial context was lost because tumors were sequenced in bulk.

The CDR3 runs 13 residues. Germline V gene sequence: CDR1 MDHEN, CDR2 SYDVKM. J lost 5 bases, V lost 8 bases, and 6 bases had no gene match. The specimen sequenced was tumor tissue. V usage is TRBV28 and J usage is TRBJ1-2; 9 nucleotides match TRBD1. The receptor was derived from a human donor with high-grade serous ovarian cancer. The CDR3 sequence: CASGQGIKYGYTF. CDR3 in DNA: TGTGCCAGCGGACAGGGGATAAAATATGGCTACACCTTC.